These 8 T cell receptor beta chains were sequenced from one sample in a study of T cells in localized non-small cell lung cancer. Profiling relied on immunoSEQ multiplex PCR, and the TCRdb table lists in-frame clones only, not all of them. The repertoire holds about 82,000 clones, with around 82% as singletons. Sequencing used PBMCs, obtained before any cancer treatment. These receptors were collected from a man aged 35 to 69 with stage II squamous cell lung carcinoma.

This chain joins TRBV4-3 and TRBJ1-4, with 11 bases that match TRBD1. This CDR3 comprises 17 residues. V gave up 4 bases and J gave up 7 bases; unmatched junction bases: 11. Germline CDR1 is LGHNA and CDR2 is YSLEER. For the CDR3, the DNA is TGCGCCAGCAGCCCCTGGACAGGGGGCGGTCGTTCTGAAAAACTGTTTTTT. Protein product: CASSPWTGGGRSEKLFF.

The chain uses TRBV5-6 and TRBJ2-7; TRBD1 aligns across 11 bases. Germline CDR1 SGHDT, CDR2 YYEEEE. CDR3 length equals 16 residues. Trimming cost V 4 bases and J 5 bases; bases outside gene matches: 11. CDR3: CASSLRTGGAINEQYF. CDR3 DNA sequence: TGTGCCAGCAGCCTCCGGACAGGGGGCGCAATAAACGAGCAGTACTTC.

V usage is TRBV2 and J usage is TRBJ1-5; 8 nucleotides match TRBD1. CDR1 SNHLY and CDR2 FYNNEI come from the germline V gene. The CDR3 length is 16 residues. The ends lost 9 bases at V and 5 bases at J; junction bases unmatched: 15. The CDR3 protein is CASRPPTSGGHQPQHF. Here the CDR3 DNA reads TGTGCCAGTAGGCCACCAACTTCAGGGGGCCATCAGCCCCAGCATTTT.

This chain connects TRBV9 to TRBJ2-1; D might be TRBD2 (5 bases). Trimming left V 4 bases short and J 0 bases short, with 11 bases between. This CDR3 is 15 amino acids long. Germline V gene lookup returns CDR1 SGDLS and CDR2 YYNGEE. Here the CDR3 DNA reads TGTGCCAGCAGCCCGGACTCGAGCTCCTACAATGAGCAGTTCTTC. It encodes CASSPDSSSYNEQFF.

This chain connects TRBV28 to TRBJ1-1; 7 nucleotides align to TRBD1. Unmatched junction bases numbered 13, after V lost 8 bases and J lost 4 bases. The CDR3 is 15 amino acids. Germline V gene sequence: CDR1 MDHEN, CDR2 SYDVKM. CDR3 coding DNA: TGTGCCAGCCCTTCAGGGGGACCCCGGGGCACTGAAGCTTTCTTT. Amino acid sequence: CASPSGGPRGTEAFF.

This sequence joins TRBV5-5 and TRBJ2-2; D uncertain. Germline CDR1 and CDR2: SGHKS and YYEKEE (reference sequence). This CDR3 is built from 14 residues. Trimming cost V 0 bases and J 0 bases, with 3 bases left between them. The CDR3 here is CASSLEANTGELFF. CDR3 nucleotides: TGTGCCAGCAGCTTGGAGGCGAACACCGGGGAGCTGTTTTTT.

By share of the sample, this clone is medium-sized (0.01 to 0.1%). The rearrangement joins TRBV6-5 to TRBJ1-1, with D unresolved. The CDR3 runs to 11 residues. Germline V gives CDR1 MNHEY, CDR2 SVGAGI. V lost 2 bases and J lost 6, with 4 bases in between. CDR3 nucleotide sequence: TGTGCCAGCAGTTACGAGTCTGAAGCTTTCTTT. Its protein is CASSYESEAFF.

The rearrangement joins TRBV27 to TRBJ2-3; tentative D call: TRBD1 (6 bases). There are 15 residues in the CDR3. Trimming cost V 6 bases and J 4 bases, with 17 bases left between them. Germline V lookup: CDR1 MNHEY, CDR2 SMNVEV (reference sequence). The CDR3 sequence is CASRPLGAGSDTQYF. CDR3 sequence (DNA): TGTGCCAGCAGGCCCTTGGGGGCTGGCTCAGATACGCAGTATTTT.